The 8 T cell receptor beta chains given below trace back to one sample, sequenced in a study of blood T cells in healthy people across ages. A second PCR of 7 to 11 cycles used a sample-barcoded 5' primer and a J-beta primer mix. TCRdb re-called the 5' RACE reads through MiXCR, storing one row per CDR3 protein. The profile shows about 780,000 distinct CDR3 sequences, about 47% of them singletons. The specimen was blood. Receptor source: an older man in good health.

This clonotype was picked up many times. The chain recombines TRBV6-1 with TRBJ2-4, with D unresolved. The V end was cut by 2 bases, the J end by 1 base, with 12 bases between. CDR3 size: 16 residues. From germline, CDR1 is MNHNS and CDR2 SASEGT. CDR3 DNA: TGTGCCAGCAGTGAATTCCCCGTGAAGGCCAAAAACATTCAGTACTTC. Its translation: CASSEFPVKAKNIQYF.

This clonotype occurred many times. This sequence joins TRBV9 and TRBJ2-3; weak D call: TRBD1 (5 bases). Germline V gives CDR1 SGDLS, CDR2 YYNGEE. CDR3 length: 14 residues. V was pared by 5 bases and J by 0 bases, with 10 bases between. CDR3 sequence (DNA): TGTGCCAGCAGTGTCGACAGTAGCACAGATACGCAGTATTTT. Translation: CASSVDSSTDTQYF.

A few counts support this clonotype. The genes are TRBV20-1 and TRBJ2-1; 11 bases fit TRBD2. Germline V gene lookup returns CDR1 DFQATT and CDR2 SNEGSKA (reference sequence). The CDR3 loop spans 18 amino acids. Trimming cost V 6 bases and J 2 bases; bases outside gene matches: 15. CDR3 sequence: CSAKPGLAEGGTYNEQFF. CDR3 nucleotide sequence: TGCAGTGCCAAACCGGGACTAGCGGAGGGAGGGACCTACAATGAGCAGTTCTTC.

V gene TRBV20-1 combines with J gene TRBJ2-5; tentatively, D is TRBD1 or TRBD2 (6 bases each). Germline loops: CDR1 DFQATT, CDR2 SNEGSKA (reference sequence). Trimming cost V 3 bases and J 11 bases, with 13 bases left between them. The CDR3 sequence is 11 residues long. CDR3 residues: CSASPTGGQYF. CDR3 nucleotide sequence: TGCAGTGCTAGCCCGACAGGAGGGCAGTACTTC.

This clonotype was seen more than once but under ten times. DNA of the CDR3: TGTGCCATCAGTGAGTTGACTAGCGGGAGAGAGACCCAGTACTTC. This codes for CAISELTSGRETQYF. V usage is TRBV10-3 and J usage is TRBJ2-5; 12 bases line up with TRBD2. V trimming: 1 base; J trimming: 4 bases; junction bases outside the gene matches: 1. This CDR3 comprises 15 residues. CDR1 and CDR2 from the germline V gene are ENHRY and SYGVKD.

The genes are TRBV6-2 or TRBV6-3 and TRBJ2-1; 9 bases are a match to TRBD1. The germline V gene has CDR1 MNHEY and CDR2 SVGEGT. V shed 6 bases, J shed 5 bases, and the junction held 5 bases outside the gene matches. CDR3 length: 14 amino acids. The CDR3 sequence: CASRGGTGHNEQFF. The CDR3 nucleotides read TGTGCCAGCAGAGGGGGGACAGGGCACAATGAGCAGTTCTTC.

The gene calls are TRBV6-6 and TRBJ2-1; 14 bases map to TRBD2. The length of the CDR3 is 16 residues. Germline V gene data show CDR1 as MNHNY and CDR2 as SVGAGI (reference sequence). V lost 4 bases and J lost 5; bases outside the gene matches: 4. CDR3 DNA sequence: TGTGCCAGCAGTTCCCAGGGACTAGCGGGAGACAATGAGCAGTTCTTC. Its protein is CASSSQGLAGDNEQFF.

In DNA form, the CDR3 reads TGTGCCACCAGCGGTGAATTAGCGGGGGGTTCCCCAAGCACAGATACGCAGTATTTT. Its protein product is CATSGELAGGSPSTDTQYF. The V and J genes are TRBV15 and TRBJ2-3; 10 bases agree with TRBD2. CDR1 is LNHNV, CDR2 YYDKDF, per germline (reference sequence). With V trimmed by 5 bases and J by 0 bases, 14 bases remained unmatched. CDR3 length: 19 amino acids.